The source of this T cell receptor beta chain is a study of post-analysis software for immune sequencing data. For the study at large: The courses of disease that were included comprised relapsing-remitting, secondary progressive and progressive-relapsing multiple sclerosis.

This clonotype has a single count. What it binds is unknown. Overall study results and limits: Samples from a shared batch, those prepared together, strongly co-clustered by F measure. Four or five TRBV segments, including TRBV5-6, TRBV5-1 and TRBV20-1, were more frequent in patients than controls. When compared against controls, multiple sclerosis patients showed significantly lower normalized Chao1 diversity.

The trim removed 5 bases at V and 1 base at J, leaving 10 bases unmatched. The CDR3 loop spans 17 amino acids. Looked up from germline, CDR1 is SGHVS and CDR2 is FQNEAQ. The TCR beta cDNA libraries carried unique molecular identifiers. There were roughly 0.85 to 11 million T cells, and 450,000 to 550,000 cDNA molecules came from them. TCRdb redid the calling of the PCR reads with MiXCR, one entry per CDR3 protein. Among 600,000 to 750,000 distinct CDR3 sequences listed, around 64% were seen once. The sequence was obtained from a girl aged 2-9 years with multiple sclerosis. The specimen sequenced was blood. V usage is TRBV7-8 and J usage is TRBJ2-3; 9 bases line up with TRBD1. Written as DNA, the CDR3 is TGTGCCAGCAGCCCCCGGGACAGGGTCGATCGCACAGATACGCAGTATTTT. Translating gives CASSPRDRVDRTDTQYF.